A single sample gave rise to the 32 T cell receptor beta chains below, sequenced in a study of technical replicates of blood from several donors. Profiled with immunoSEQ multiplex PCR; TCRdb holds only in-frame clones, not every one. This table has about 84,000 clones, 95% to 98% appearing once. The specimen was T cells isolated from PBMCs. The source is a human donor in good health.

The V and J genes are TRBV5-1 and TRBJ1-2, with 8 nucleotides matching TRBD1. Germline V gene data show CDR1 as SGHRS and CDR2 as YFSETQ. This CDR3 is built from 14 residues. After removal of 0 bases from V and 7 bases from J, the junction contained 5 bases not matched to a gene. The CDR3 loop reads CASSLGQGFRGYTF. The CDR3 DNA reads as TGCGCCAGCAGCTTGGGACAGGGGTTTCGTGGCTACACCTTC.

The chain carries TRBV27 and TRBJ2-7; possibly TRBD2 for D (5 bases). CDR3 length: 15 residues. With 5 bases removed from V and 6 bases from J, the gap between germline ends came to 20 bases. Germline V gene sequence: CDR1 MNHEY, CDR2 SMNVEV (reference sequence). This CDR3 reads CASSPFGVGFVEQYF. The CDR3 region has the DNA TGTGCCAGCAGTCCGTTCGGGGTAGGGTTTGTCGAGCAGTACTTC.

CDR3 protein: CASSERGGSTDTQYF. DNA for the CDR3: TGTGCCAGCAGCGAGCGGGGGGGCAGCACAGATACGCAGTATTTT. The J gene is TRBJ2-3, the V gene TRBV9, with TRBD2 matching 10 bases. The CDR3 runs 15 residues. The V gene's germline CDR1 is SGDLS and CDR2 YYNGEE. The ends lost 3 bases at V and 0 bases at J; junction bases unmatched: 1. The full variable domain, rest sourced from reference TRBV9 and TRBJ2-3, is DSGVTQTPKHLITATGQRVTLRCSPRSGDLSVYWYQQSLDQGLQFLIQYYNGEERAKGNILERFSAQQFPDLHSELNLSSLELGDSALYFCASSERGGSTDTQYFGPGTRLTVL.

V gene TRBV29-1 combines with J gene TRBJ1-1; 8 bases align to TRBD1. The junction had 9 bases not matched to a gene; V was cut back by 3 bases and J by 3 bases. Germline CDR1 SQVTM, CDR2 ANQGSEA. The CDR3 length is 15 residues. CDR3 sequence: CSVDRDRGGDTEAFF. The CDR3 DNA follows: TGCAGCGTTGACAGAGACAGGGGCGGGGACACTGAAGCTTTCTTT.

This rearrangement joins TRBV4-1 to TRBJ1-2; no reliable D call. Trimming stripped 0 bases from V and 8 bases from J, with 10 bases between. This CDR3 region has 13 residues. Germline V gives CDR1 MGHRA, CDR2 YSYEKL. CDR3 region: CASSQEQLGGYTF. DNA of the CDR3: TGCGCCAGCAGCCAAGAACAGCTTGGAGGCTACACCTTC.

As to this clone: The same CDR3 also results from other DNA sequences found in this sample. This chain connects TRBV5-1 to TRBJ2-7; maybe TRBD1 (7 bases). V lost 3 bases to trimming and J lost 4 bases, with 14 bases between them. The CDR3 spans 14 residues. From germline, CDR1 is SGHRS and CDR2 YFSETQ. The CDR3 loop is CASSSGQGGYEQYF. CDR3 in DNA: TGCGCCAGCAGCTCGGGGCAGGGGGGATACGAGCAGTACTTC.

The rearrangement links TRBV5-1 to TRBJ1-4; 12 positions match TRBD1. Germline values: CDR1 SGHRS, CDR2 YFSETQ. This CDR3 comprises 16 residues. V lost 4 bases and J lost 7; bases outside the gene matches: 8. The CDR3 bases are TGCGCCAGCAGCCAATTTGGGACAGGGGGCAGTGAAAAACTGTTTTTT. Protein product: CASSQFGTGGSEKLFF.

The CDR3 bases are TGTGCCAGCAGGGCCTATGGCTACACCTTC. Its translation is CASRAYGYTF. This chain connects TRBV2 to TRBJ1-2, with D unclear. Germline V gene sequence: CDR1 SNHLY, CDR2 FYNNEI. The CDR3 has 10 residues. Deletions cut 6 bases from V and 4 bases from J, with 3 bases between. The full variable domain, with the rest looked up from reference TRBV2 and TRBJ1-2, is EPEVTQTPSHQVTQMGQEVILRCVPISNHLYFYWYRQILGQKVEFLVSFYNNEISEKSEIFDDQFSVERPDGSNFTLKIRSTKLEDSAMYFCASRAYGYTFGSGTRLTVV.

This clone was counted a single time. The CDR3 sequence: CAWRNRVLGEKLFF. DNA for the CDR3: TGTGCCTGGAGAAACAGGGTGCTTGGTGAAAAACTGTTTTTT. The genes are TRBV30 and TRBJ1-4; D possibly corresponds to TRBD1 (6 bases). In germline, CDR1 is GTSNPN, CDR2 SVGIG (reference sequence). Trimming removed 3 bases from V and 7 bases from J, with 15 bases in between. The CDR3 covers 14 residues.

The rearrangement joins TRBV14 to TRBJ2-2; TRBD2 might be the D (5 bases). This CDR3 has 17 amino acids. V lost 0 bases and J lost 7, with 18 bases in between. The germline gives CDR1 SGHDN, CDR2 FVKESK. CDR3 nucleotide sequence: TGTGCCAGCAGCCAAGATCGGGGTAGCCATATCGGCGGGGAGCTGTTTTTT. It specifies CASSQDRGSHIGGELFF.

V and J are TRBV6-1 and TRBJ1-2; D is undetermined. V gave up 1 base and J gave up 0 bases, with 12 bases separating them. This CDR3 has 16 residues. CDR1 and CDR2 (germline): MNHNS, SASEGT. CDR3: CASSEGQAVANYGYTF. The DNA for the CDR3 is TGTGCCAGCAGTGAAGGGCAGGCCGTAGCTAACTATGGCTACACCTTC.

V is TRBV30 and J is TRBJ1-1; D call uncertain. This CDR3 spans 14 amino acids. Germline V gene lookup returns CDR1 GTSNPN and CDR2 SVGIG (reference sequence). V lost 5 bases and J lost 1, with 14 bases in between. The CDR3 DNA reads TGTGCCTGGGAAGTTCTAAGATGGAACACTGAAGCTTTCTTT. Amino acids: CAWEVLRWNTEAFF.

Here the CDR3 reads CASTPGHSGNTIYF. The CDR3 DNA is TGTGCCAGTACCCCGGGACATTCTGGAAACACCATATATTTT. The V call is TRBV19, the J call TRBJ1-3, with TRBD1 as a possible D gene (6 bases). V was trimmed by 7 bases and J by 1 base, leaving 11 bases between them. CDR3 length equals 14 residues. Germline values: CDR1 LNHDA, CDR2 SQIVND (reference sequence).

The rearrangement uses TRBV6-1 and TRBJ2-1; 12 bases fit TRBD2. CDR3 length equals 15 residues. With V trimmed by 6 bases and J by 4 bases, 4 bases remained unmatched. Germline loops: CDR1 MNHNS, CDR2 SASEGT. The CDR3 DNA reads as TGTGCCAGCAGCACTAGCGGGGGGTGGTACAATGAGCAGTTCTTC. Amino acids: CASSTSGGWYNEQFF.

The chain has TRBV7-6 and TRBJ2-7; possibly TRBD1 for D (5 bases). CDR3 length: 14 amino acids. Trimming pared 5 bases from V and 4 bases from J, leaving 15 bases between. CDR1 and CDR2 (germline): SGHVS, FNYEAQ. CDR3 nucleotides: TGTGCCAGCAGCCTCAAAGGGGTGGAATACGAGCAGTACTTC. It is translated as CASSLKGVEYEQYF.

CDR3 protein: CASSQPDRAAEAFF. CDR3 in DNA: TGCGCCAGCAGCCAGCCGGACAGAGCGGCTGAAGCTTTCTTT. The chain couples TRBV4-1 to TRBJ1-1; D might be TRBD1 (6 bases). Per the germline V gene, CDR1 is MGHRA and CDR2 is YSYEKL. This CDR3 has 14 residues. The V end lost 3 bases, the J end lost 6 bases, and 14 bases lay between the germline ends.

This sequence joins TRBV4-2 and TRBJ2-7; no definite D call. V shed 4 bases and J shed 0 bases, with 10 bases lying between them. Germline CDR1 reads LGHNA; CDR2 reads YNFKEQ. The length of the CDR3 is 14 residues. The DNA for the CDR3 is TGTGCCAGCAGCCCGCGAGCGAGCTCCTACGAGCAGTACTTC. Translating it yields CASSPRASSYEQYF.

This clone showed up just once. V and J are TRBV28 and TRBJ1-4, with D perhaps matching TRBD1 (6 bases). The V gene lost 6 bases and the J gene lost 4 bases, with 9 bases spanning the gap. Germline V gene data show CDR1 as MDHEN and CDR2 as SYDVKM. The CDR3 is 13 amino acids. The CDR3 DNA is TGTGCCAGCAGAACAGGGATTAATGAAAAACTGTTTTTT. Amino acid sequence: CASRTGINEKLFF.

The chain combines TRBV4-1 with TRBJ2-3, with D unclear. CDR1 is MGHRA and CDR2 is YSYEKL in the germline V gene. V lost 4 bases and J 2 bases, leaving 16 bases between the germline ends. This CDR3 contains 16 residues. The CDR3 spells CASSLIPLTPTDTQYF. CDR3 in DNA: TGCGCCAGCAGCCTCATACCCTTAACTCCCACAGATACGCAGTATTTT.

V is TRBV19 and J is TRBJ1-1, with 8 bases fitting TRBD1. Trimming removed 4 bases from V and 5 bases from J; junction bases left unmatched: 12. The CDR3 runs to 16 residues. Germline loops: CDR1 LNHDA, CDR2 SQIVND (reference sequence). The CDR3 protein is CASSRGGAGGGTEAFF. DNA of the CDR3: TGTGCCAGTAGTAGGGGCGGTGCAGGGGGCGGAACTGAAGCTTTCTTT.

The rearrangement uses TRBV11-2 and TRBJ2-7, with 14 bases aligning to TRBD2. With V trimmed by 5 bases and J by 6 bases, 15 bases remained unmatched. The length of the CDR3 is 18 residues. Germline-derived CDR1 and CDR2 are SGHAT and FQNNGV. The chain's CDR3 is CASSPLSGTSGSPGEQYF. CDR3 DNA sequence: TGTGCCAGCAGCCCCCTTTCCGGGACTAGCGGGAGTCCGGGCGAGCAGTACTTC.

The CDR3 DNA reads as TGTGCCTGGAGTGAAGACAGAACCTACGAGCAGTACTTC. Translated, it gives CAWSEDRTYEQYF. The V call is TRBV30, the J call TRBJ2-7, with D perhaps TRBD1 (5 bases). The CDR3 contains 13 residues. V lost 1 base and J lost 2, with 9 bases in between. Per the germline V gene, CDR1 is GTSNPN and CDR2 is SVGIG (reference sequence).

This chain joins TRBV5-1 and TRBJ2-2; 8 bases fit TRBD1. Looked up from germline, CDR1 is SGHRS and CDR2 is YFSETQ. The trim removed 3 bases at V and 1 base at J, leaving 8 bases unmatched. This CDR3 comprises 17 residues. The DNA for the CDR3 is TGCGCCAGCAGCTGGAATCCCGGGACAGGGAACACCGGGGAGCTGTTTTTT. It translates to CASSWNPGTGNTGELFF.

The chain uses TRBV5-4 and TRBJ1-1; D is uncertain. Trimming cost V 0 bases and J 3 bases, with 12 bases left between them. The CDR3 extends over 15 amino acids. CDR1 and CDR2 (germline): SGHNT, YYREEE (reference sequence). The CDR3, as DNA: TGTGCCAGCAGCTTGGTTTCTGAGGTTTACACTGAAGCTTTCTTT. This encodes CASSLVSEVYTEAFF.

The chain is built from TRBV7-2 and TRBJ2-5; D ambiguous. The CDR3 spans 14 residues. Trimming took off 2 bases at V and 5 bases at J, with 12 bases between the two ends. Germline CDR1 reads SGHTA; CDR2 reads FQGNSA. CDR3 sequence: CASSLNPLRETQYF. CDR3 bases: TGTGCCAGCAGCTTAAACCCACTAAGGGAGACCCAGTACTTC.

This rearrangement joins TRBV30 to TRBJ1-2; D possibly corresponds to TRBD1 (6 bases). Germline values: CDR1 GTSNPN, CDR2 SVGIG (reference sequence). This CDR3 is built from 14 residues. With 3 bases removed from V and 7 bases from J, the gap between germline ends came to 18 bases. CDR3 nucleotide sequence: TGTGCCTGGAGCGCAGAACAGGGACGGCGTGGCTACACCTTC. It encodes CAWSAEQGRRGYTF. Based on the CDR3 plus reference TRBV30 and TRBJ1-2, the full variable domain is SQTIHQWPATLVQPVGSPLSLECTVEGTSNPNLYWYRQAAGRGLQLLFYSVGIGQISSEVPQNLSASRPQDRQFILSSKKLLLSDSGFYLCAWSAEQGRRGYTFGSGTRLTVV.

The chain recombines TRBV6-4 with TRBJ2-1; 9 bases are shared with TRBD2. Per the germline V gene, CDR1 is MRHNA and CDR2 is SNTAGT. Trimming at V came to 5 bases and at J to 3 bases, leaving 8 bases not matched to a gene. The CDR3 contains 16 residues. CDR3 residues: CASSRCGRGHYNEQFF. The CDR3 bases are TGTGCCAGCAGTCGCTGCGGGAGGGGCCACTACAATGAGCAGTTCTTC.

The sample holds one count of this clone. This rearrangement joins TRBV5-1 to TRBJ1-2; 9 positions match TRBD1. The length of the CDR3 is 16 residues. J lost 8 bases, V lost 4 bases, and 15 bases had no gene match. Germline V lookup: CDR1 SGHRS, CDR2 YFSETQ. CDR3 bases: TGCGCCAGCAGCGCGGACTACAGGGGGCGCAGACAGGGCTACACCTTC. It is translated as CASSADYRGRRQGYTF. The full variable domain, its missing parts supplied by reference TRBV5-1 and TRBJ1-2, is KAGVTQTPRYLIKTRGQQVTLSCSPISGHRSVSWYQQTPGQGLQFLFEYFSETQRNKGNFPGRFSGRQFSNSRSEMNVSTLELGDSALYLCASSADYRGRRQGYTFGSGTRLTVV.

The chain is built from TRBV7-6 and TRBJ1-1; D ambiguous. This CDR3 comprises 14 residues. Germline-derived CDR1 and CDR2 are SGHVS and FNYEAQ. The V and J ends lost 5 bases and 2 bases respectively, with 12 bases between them. Here the CDR3 DNA reads TGTGCCAGCAGCACCCTGGCAGTCAACACTGAAGCTTTCTTT. It yields the protein CASSTLAVNTEAFF. The whole variable domain, filled in from reference TRBV7-6 and TRBJ1-1, reads GAGVSQSPRYKVTKRGQDVALRCDPISGHVSLYWYRQALGQGPEFLTYFNYEAQQDKSGLPNDRFSAERPEGSISTLTIQRTEQRDSAMYRCASSTLAVNTEAFFGQGTRLTVV.

The rearrangement uses TRBV6-1 and TRBJ1-2, with 12 nucleotides matching TRBD1. Germline loops: CDR1 MNHNS, CDR2 SASEGT. The J segment lost 8 bases and the V segment lost 6 bases, leaving 4 bases of the junction unmatched. The CDR3 has 13 residues. CDR3 loop: CASRGDRGLGYTF. The CDR3 DNA reads as TGTGCCAGCAGAGGGGACAGGGGGCTGGGCTACACCTTC.

The chain is built from TRBV30 and TRBJ1-5, with D tentatively TRBD1 (5 bases). The CDR3 contains 14 residues. V lost 0 bases and J 5 bases, leaving 11 bases between the germline ends. The germline V gene has CDR1 GTSNPN and CDR2 SVGIG (reference sequence). CDR3 sequence (DNA): TGTGCCTGGAGTGTACGGTGGGACTATCAGCCCCAGCATTTT. Protein sequence: CAWSVRWDYQPQHF.

The chain couples TRBV30 to TRBJ1-1, with TRBD1 matching over 9 bases. Trimming at V came to 6 bases and at J to 3 bases, leaving 14 bases not matched to a gene. The germline CDR1 and CDR2 sequences are GTSNPN and SVGIG (reference sequence). The CDR3 has 16 amino acids. The CDR3 sequence: CACPYRDREGDTEAFF. CDR3 DNA sequence: TGTGCCTGCCCTTACCGGGACAGGGAGGGAGACACTGAAGCTTTCTTT. Complete variable domain (other parts from reference TRBV30 and TRBJ1-1): SQTIHQWPATLVQPVGSPLSLECTVEGTSNPNLYWYRQAAGRGLQLLFYSVGIGQISSEVPQNLSASRPQDRQFILSSKKLLLSDSGFYLCACPYRDREGDTEAFFGQGTRLTVV.